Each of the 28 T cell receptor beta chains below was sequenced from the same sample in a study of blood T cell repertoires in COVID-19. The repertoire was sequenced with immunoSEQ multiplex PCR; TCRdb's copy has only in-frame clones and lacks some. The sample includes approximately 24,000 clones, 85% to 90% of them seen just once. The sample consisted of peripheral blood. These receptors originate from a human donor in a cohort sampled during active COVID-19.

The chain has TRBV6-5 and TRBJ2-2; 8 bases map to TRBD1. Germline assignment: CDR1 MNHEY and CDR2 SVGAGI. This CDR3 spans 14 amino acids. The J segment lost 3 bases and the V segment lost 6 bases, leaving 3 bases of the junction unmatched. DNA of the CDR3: TGTGCCAGCAGCCGGACAGGGTACACCGGGGAGCTGTTTTTT. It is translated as CASSRTGYTGELFF.

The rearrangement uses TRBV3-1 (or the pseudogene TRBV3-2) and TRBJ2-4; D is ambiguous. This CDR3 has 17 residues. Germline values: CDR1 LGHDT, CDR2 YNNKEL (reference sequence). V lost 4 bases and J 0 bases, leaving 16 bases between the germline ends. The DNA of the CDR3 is TGTGCCAGCAGCCTGAGACAAGCCAGAGTAGCCAAAAACATTCAGTACTTC. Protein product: CASSLRQARVAKNIQYF.

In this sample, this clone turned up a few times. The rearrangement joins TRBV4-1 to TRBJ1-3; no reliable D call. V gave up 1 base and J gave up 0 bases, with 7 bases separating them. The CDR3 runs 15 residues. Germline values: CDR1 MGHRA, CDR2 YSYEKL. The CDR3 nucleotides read TGCGCCAGCAGCCAAGTAGAGTTCTCTGGAAACACCATATATTTT. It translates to CASSQVEFSGNTIYF.

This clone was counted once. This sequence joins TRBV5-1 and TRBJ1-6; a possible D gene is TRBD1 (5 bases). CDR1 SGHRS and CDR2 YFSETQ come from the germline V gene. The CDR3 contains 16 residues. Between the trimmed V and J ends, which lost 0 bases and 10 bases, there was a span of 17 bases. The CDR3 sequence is CASSLASGQGGSPLHF. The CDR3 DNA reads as TGCGCCAGCAGCTTGGCCTCAGGGCAGGGAGGGTCACCCCTCCACTTT.

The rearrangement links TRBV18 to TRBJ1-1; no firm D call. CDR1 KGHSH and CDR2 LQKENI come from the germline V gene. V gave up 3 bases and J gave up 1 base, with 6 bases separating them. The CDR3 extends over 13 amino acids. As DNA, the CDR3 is TGTGCCAGCTCACCTACGGGGAACACTGAAGCTTTCTTT. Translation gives CASSPTGNTEAFF.

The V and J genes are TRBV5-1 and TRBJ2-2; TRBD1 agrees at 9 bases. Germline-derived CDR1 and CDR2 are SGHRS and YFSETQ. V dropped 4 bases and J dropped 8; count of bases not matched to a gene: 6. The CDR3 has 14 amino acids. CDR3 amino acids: CASSPQGAQGELFF. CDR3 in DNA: TGCGCCAGCAGCCCACAGGGGGCCCAAGGGGAGCTGTTTTTT.

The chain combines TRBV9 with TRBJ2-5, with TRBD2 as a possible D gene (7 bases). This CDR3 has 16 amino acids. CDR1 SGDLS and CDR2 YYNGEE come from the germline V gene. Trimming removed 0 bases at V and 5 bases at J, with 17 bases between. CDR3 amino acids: CASSVAGGGSRETQYF. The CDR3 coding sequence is TGTGCCAGCAGCGTAGCTGGGGGGGGCTCGCGGGAGACCCAGTACTTC.

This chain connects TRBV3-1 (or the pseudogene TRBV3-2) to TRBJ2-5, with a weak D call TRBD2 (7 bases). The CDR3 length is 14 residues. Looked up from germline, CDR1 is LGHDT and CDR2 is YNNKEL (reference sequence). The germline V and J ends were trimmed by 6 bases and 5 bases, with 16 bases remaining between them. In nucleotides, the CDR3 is TGTGCCAGCAGAGAAGGGGGGGTCCGCGAGACCCAGTACTTC. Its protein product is CASREGGVRETQYF.

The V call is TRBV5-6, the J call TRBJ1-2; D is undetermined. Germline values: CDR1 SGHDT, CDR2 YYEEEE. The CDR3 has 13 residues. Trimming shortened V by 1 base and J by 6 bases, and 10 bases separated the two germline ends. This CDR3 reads CASSLNRQDGYTF. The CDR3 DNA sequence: TGTGCCAGCAGCTTGAATCGCCAGGATGGCTACACCTTC.

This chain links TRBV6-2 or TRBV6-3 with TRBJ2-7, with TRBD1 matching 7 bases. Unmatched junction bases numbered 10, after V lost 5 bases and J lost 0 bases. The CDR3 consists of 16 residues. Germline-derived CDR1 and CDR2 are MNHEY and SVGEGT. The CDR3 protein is CASSQPRRTGSYEQYF. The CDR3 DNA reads TGTGCCAGCAGTCAGCCGCGCCGGACAGGCTCCTACGAGCAGTACTTC.

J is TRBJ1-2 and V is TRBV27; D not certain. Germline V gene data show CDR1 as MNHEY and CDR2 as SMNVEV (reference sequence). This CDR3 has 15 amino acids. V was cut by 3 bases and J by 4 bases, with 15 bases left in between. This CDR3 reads CASSFNEGIFYGYTF. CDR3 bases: TGTGCCAGCAGTTTCAATGAGGGAATCTTCTATGGCTACACCTTC.

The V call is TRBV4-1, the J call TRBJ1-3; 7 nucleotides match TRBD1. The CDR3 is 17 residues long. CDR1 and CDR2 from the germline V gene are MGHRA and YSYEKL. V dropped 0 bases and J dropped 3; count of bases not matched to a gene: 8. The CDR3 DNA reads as TGCGCCAGCAGCCAAGATCTGCAGAGGGGGCTTGGAAACACCATATATTTT. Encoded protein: CASSQDLQRGLGNTIYF.

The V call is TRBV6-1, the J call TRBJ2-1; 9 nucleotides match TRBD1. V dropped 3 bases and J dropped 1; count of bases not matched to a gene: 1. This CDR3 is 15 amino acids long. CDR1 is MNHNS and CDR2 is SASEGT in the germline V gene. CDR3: CASSETGGSYNEQFF. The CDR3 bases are TGTGCCAGCAGTGAGACAGGGGGGTCCTACAATGAGCAGTTCTTC.

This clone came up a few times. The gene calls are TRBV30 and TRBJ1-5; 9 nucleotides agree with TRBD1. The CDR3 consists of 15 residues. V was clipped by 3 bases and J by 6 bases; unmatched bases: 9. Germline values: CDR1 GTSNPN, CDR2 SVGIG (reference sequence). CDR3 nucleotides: TGTGCCTGGAGCCGGGGACAGGGAGCAGGTCAGCCCCAGCATTTT. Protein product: CAWSRGQGAGQPQHF.

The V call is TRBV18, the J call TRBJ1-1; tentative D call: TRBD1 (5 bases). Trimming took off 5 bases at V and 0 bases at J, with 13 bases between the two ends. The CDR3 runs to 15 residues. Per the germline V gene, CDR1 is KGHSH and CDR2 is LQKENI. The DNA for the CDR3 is TGTGCCAGCTCAGGCAGGGTGACCATGAACACTGAAGCTTTCTTT. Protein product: CASSGRVTMNTEAFF.

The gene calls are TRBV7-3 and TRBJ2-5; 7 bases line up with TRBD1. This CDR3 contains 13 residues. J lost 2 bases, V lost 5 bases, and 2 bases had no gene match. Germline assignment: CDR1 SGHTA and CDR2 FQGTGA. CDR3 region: CASSRGQQETQYF. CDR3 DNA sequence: TGTGCCAGCAGCCGGGGACAGCAAGAGACCCAGTACTTC.

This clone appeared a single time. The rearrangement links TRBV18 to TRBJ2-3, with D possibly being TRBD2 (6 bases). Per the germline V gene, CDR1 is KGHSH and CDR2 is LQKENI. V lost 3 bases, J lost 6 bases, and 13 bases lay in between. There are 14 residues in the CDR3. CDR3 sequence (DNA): TGTGCCAGCTCACCGCCCTCTAGCGCCGATACGCAGTATTTT. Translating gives CASSPPSSADTQYF.

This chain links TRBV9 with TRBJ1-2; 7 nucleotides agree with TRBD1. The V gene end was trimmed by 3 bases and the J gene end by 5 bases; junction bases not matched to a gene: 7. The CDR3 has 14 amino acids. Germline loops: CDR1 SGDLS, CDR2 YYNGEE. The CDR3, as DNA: TGTGCCAGCAGCGGGAGGGACAGCTTGTATGGCTACACCTTC. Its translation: CASSGRDSLYGYTF.

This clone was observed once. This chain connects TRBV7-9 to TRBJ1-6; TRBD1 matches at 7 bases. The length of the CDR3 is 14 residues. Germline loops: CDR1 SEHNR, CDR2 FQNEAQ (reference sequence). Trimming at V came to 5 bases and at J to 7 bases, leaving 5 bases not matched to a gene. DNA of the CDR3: TGTGCCAGCAGCACCGGGACAGAAAATTCACCCCTCCACTTT. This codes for CASSTGTENSPLHF.

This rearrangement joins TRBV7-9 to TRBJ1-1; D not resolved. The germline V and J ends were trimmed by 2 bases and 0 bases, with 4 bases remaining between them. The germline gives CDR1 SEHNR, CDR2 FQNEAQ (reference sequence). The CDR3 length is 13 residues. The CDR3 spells CASSLQLNTEAFF. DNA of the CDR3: TGTGCCAGCAGCTTACAGTTGAACACTGAAGCTTTCTTT.

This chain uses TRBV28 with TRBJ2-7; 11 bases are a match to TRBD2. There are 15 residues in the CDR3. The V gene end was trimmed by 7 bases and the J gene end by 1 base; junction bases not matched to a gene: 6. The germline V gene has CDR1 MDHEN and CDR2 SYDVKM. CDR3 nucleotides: TGTGCCAGCAACGCGGGGACTAGCGGTTCCTACGAGCAGTACTTC. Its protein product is CASNAGTSGSYEQYF.

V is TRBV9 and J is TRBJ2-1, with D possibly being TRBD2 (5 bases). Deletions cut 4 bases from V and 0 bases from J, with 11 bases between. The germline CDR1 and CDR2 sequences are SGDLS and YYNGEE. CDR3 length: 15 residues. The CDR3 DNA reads TGTGCCAGCAGCCCCGCGGGCGGCTCCTACAATGAGCAGTTCTTC. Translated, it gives CASSPAGGSYNEQFF. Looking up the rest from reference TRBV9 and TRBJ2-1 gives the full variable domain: DSGVTQTPKHLITATGQRVTLRCSPRSGDLSVYWYQQSLDQGLQFLIQYYNGEERAKGNILERFSAQQFPDLHSELNLSSLELGDSALYFCASSPAGGSYNEQFFGPGTRLTVL.

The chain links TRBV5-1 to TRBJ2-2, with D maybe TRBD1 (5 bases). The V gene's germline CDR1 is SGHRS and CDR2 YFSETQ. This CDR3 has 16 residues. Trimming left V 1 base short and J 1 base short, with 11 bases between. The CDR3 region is CASSLNGQGNTGELFF. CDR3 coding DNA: TGCGCCAGCAGCTTGAACGGTCAGGGGAACACCGGGGAGCTGTTTTTT.

The CDR3: CASSSQGNTGELFF. The CDR3 DNA follows: TGCGCCAGCAGCTCACAGGGGAACACCGGGGAGCTGTTTTTT. The chain is built from TRBV5-1 and TRBJ2-2; TRBD1 might be the D (6 bases). The CDR3 consists of 14 residues. Per germline, CDR1 SGHRS and CDR2 YFSETQ. V was pared by 3 bases and J by 1 base, with 7 bases between.

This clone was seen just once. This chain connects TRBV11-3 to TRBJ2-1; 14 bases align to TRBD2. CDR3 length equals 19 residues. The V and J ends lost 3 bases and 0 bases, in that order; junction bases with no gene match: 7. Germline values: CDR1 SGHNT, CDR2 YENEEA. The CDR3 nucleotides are TGTGCCAGCAGCTTTCGGGGGACTAGCGGGAGCCCCTCCTACAATGAGCAGTTCTTC. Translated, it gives CASSFRGTSGSPSYNEQFF.

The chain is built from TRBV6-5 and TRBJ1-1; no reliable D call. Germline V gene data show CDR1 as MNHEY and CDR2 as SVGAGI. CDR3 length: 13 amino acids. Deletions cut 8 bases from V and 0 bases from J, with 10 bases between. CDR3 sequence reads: CASGSKMNTEAFF. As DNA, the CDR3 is TGTGCCAGCGGTTCTAAAATGAACACTGAAGCTTTCTTT.

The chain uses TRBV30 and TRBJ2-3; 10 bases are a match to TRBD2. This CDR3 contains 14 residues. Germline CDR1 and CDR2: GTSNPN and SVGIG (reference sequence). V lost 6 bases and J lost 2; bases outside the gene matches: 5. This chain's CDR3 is CACRTSGNTDTQYF. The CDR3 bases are TGTGCCTGCCGGACTAGCGGAAACACAGATACGCAGTATTTT.

CDR3 sequence (DNA): TGCAGCGTGCAAATGGACACAGTGAACACTGAAGCTTTCTTT. It translates to CSVQMDTVNTEAFF. V and J are TRBV29-1 and TRBJ1-1; D perhaps matches TRBD1 (5 bases). The germline gives CDR1 SQVTM, CDR2 ANQGSEA. The CDR3 has 14 residues. V lost 6 bases and J 0 bases, leaving 14 bases between the germline ends.